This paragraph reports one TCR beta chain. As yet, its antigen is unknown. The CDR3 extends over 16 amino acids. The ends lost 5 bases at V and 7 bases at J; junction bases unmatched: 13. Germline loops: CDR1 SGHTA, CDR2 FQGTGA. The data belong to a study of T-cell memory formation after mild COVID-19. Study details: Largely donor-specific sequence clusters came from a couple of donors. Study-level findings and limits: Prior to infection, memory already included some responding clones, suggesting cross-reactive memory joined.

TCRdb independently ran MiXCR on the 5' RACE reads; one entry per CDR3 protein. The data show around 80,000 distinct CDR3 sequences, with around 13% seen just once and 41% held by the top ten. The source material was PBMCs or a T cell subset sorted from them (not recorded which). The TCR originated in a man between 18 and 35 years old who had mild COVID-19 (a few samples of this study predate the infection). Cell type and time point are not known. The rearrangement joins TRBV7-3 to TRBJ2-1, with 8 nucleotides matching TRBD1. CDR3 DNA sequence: TGTGCCAGCAGCCCCGGACAGGGTTTCGCGGTGAATGAGCAGTTCTTC. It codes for CASSPGQGFAVNEQFF.